Listed here are 29 T cell receptor beta chains from one sample, sequenced in a study of blood T cell repertoires in COVID-19 (dated by TCRdb to 2018 to 2020). The library came from the immunoSEQ multiplex PCR assay. This is the immuneACCESS table as TCRdb keeps it, with only in-frame sequences that have V and J called. A part of the clones is gone; compared with another copy, unresolved V genes explain less than half, and the rest is unexplained. In all, the sample holds a few hundred thousand clones, and roughly 87% of those were seen once. In total, the top ten clones hold 1% of the sample. The sequencing input was PBMCs or T cells enriched from blood (not recorded which). The source of these receptors is a woman in her twenties or thirties who had recovered from COVID-19.

This chain links TRBV3-1 (or the pseudogene TRBV3-2) with TRBJ2-1; 9 bases are a match to TRBD2. Germline CDR1 is LGHDT and CDR2 is YNNKEL (reference sequence). V shed 4 bases and J 4 bases; nucleotides not matched to a gene: 23. The CDR3 sequence is 21 residues long. CDR3 in amino acids: CASSPRVVWVAGASFYNEQFF. CDR3 coding DNA: TGTGCCAGCAGCCCCCGTGTTGTTTGGGTAGCGGGGGCATCGTTTTACAATGAGCAGTTCTTC.

The gene calls are TRBV10-3 and TRBJ2-7; D perhaps matches TRBD1 (6 bases). V gave up 7 bases and J gave up 0 bases, with 16 bases separating them. Germline V gene lookup returns CDR1 ENHRY and CDR2 SYGVKD. The CDR3 spans 15 residues. CDR3 in DNA: TGTGCCATCAAACAGGGCGCTGGAAACTCCTACGAGCAGTACTTC. Translation: CAIKQGAGNSYEQYF.

The V and J genes are TRBV14 and TRBJ1-2; a weak D match, TRBD1 (5 bases). The CDR3 is 14 residues long. Per germline, CDR1 SGHDN and CDR2 FVKESK. V lost 4 bases and J 3 bases, leaving 12 bases between the germline ends. Here the CDR3 reads CASSRARVDYGYTF. CDR3 coding DNA: TGTGCCAGCAGCCGGGCCAGGGTAGACTATGGCTACACCTTC.

The chain combines TRBV2 with TRBJ1-5; D unclear. Between the trimmed V and J ends, which lost 1 base and 4 bases, there was a span of 11 bases. Germline V gene lookup returns CDR1 SNHLY and CDR2 FYNNEI. This CDR3 comprises 15 residues. DNA for the CDR3: TGTGCCAGCAGTGAAGAAAGACGCAGGAATCAGCCCCAGCATTTT. Protein: CASSEERRRNQPQHF.

This chain links TRBV18 with TRBJ2-7; 10 bases fit TRBD1. There are 15 residues in the CDR3. CDR1 KGHSH and CDR2 LQKENI come from the germline V gene. Unmatched junction bases numbered 8, after V lost 3 bases and J lost 6 bases. CDR3 in DNA: TGTGCCAGCTCACCTCTGGGGACAGGGGAATCCGAGCAGTACTTC. Translating gives CASSPLGTGESEQYF.

In its sample, this clone was seen a few times. This rearrangement joins TRBV11-2 to TRBJ1-1; 8 bases align to TRBD1. The germline CDR1 and CDR2 sequences are SGHAT and FQNNGV. J lost 1 base, V lost 5 bases, and 9 bases had no gene match. This CDR3 is built from 16 residues. CDR3 amino acids: CASSPRYRGENTEAFF. In DNA form, the CDR3 reads TGTGCCAGCAGCCCGAGATACAGGGGGGAGAACACTGAAGCTTTCTTT. Based on the CDR3 plus reference TRBV11-2 and TRBJ1-1, the full variable domain is EAGVAQSPRYKIIEKRQSVAFWCNPISGHATLYWYQQILGQGPKLLIQFQNNGVVDDSQLPKDRFSAERLKGVDSTLKIQPAKLEDSAVYLCASSPRYRGENTEAFFGQGTRLTVV.

The chain combines TRBV20-1 with TRBJ2-7; the match to TRBD2 covers 10 bases. The germline V gene encodes CDR1 DFQATT and CDR2 SNEGSKA (reference sequence). The CDR3 is 14 amino acids. Germline trimming cut 3 bases from V and 7 bases from J; bases unmatched to any gene: 9. The CDR3 nucleotides are TGCAGTGCTAGTAGCTCTAGCGGGGGTTGGGAGCAGTACTTC. Protein sequence: CSASSSSGGWEQYF.

The chain links TRBV6-5 to TRBJ1-2, with TRBD1 matching over 9 bases. J was trimmed by 8 bases and V by 6 bases; bases with no gene match: 7. CDR3 length: 13 amino acids. Per the germline V gene, CDR1 is MNHEY and CDR2 is SVGAGI. CDR3 nucleotide sequence: TGTGCCAGCAGGAAAGGGACAGGGAAAGGCTACACCTTC. This gives the protein CASRKGTGKGYTF.

The chain links TRBV6-1 to TRBJ1-6; 7 nucleotides match TRBD1. Looked up from germline, CDR1 is MNHNS and CDR2 is SASEGT. The CDR3 runs to 14 residues. With 3 bases clipped from V and 8 bases from J, the junction kept 4 bases outside the gene matches. CDR3 sequence (DNA): TGTGCCAGCAGTGACATAGGGGGCGATTCACCCCTCCACTTT. This translates into CASSDIGGDSPLHF.

The chain employs TRBV4-2 and TRBJ2-7, with D perhaps TRBD1 (6 bases). There are 15 residues in the CDR3. With 6 bases removed from V and 0 bases from J, the gap between germline ends came to 15 bases. The germline V gene has CDR1 LGHNA and CDR2 YNFKEQ. CDR3 sequence (DNA): TGTGCCAGCAGTATTGGACAGACAAACTCCTACGAGCAGTACTTC. It yields the protein CASSIGQTNSYEQYF.

Remarks on this clone: Other DNA sequences within the sample encode an identical CDR3. The V and J genes are TRBV6-1 and TRBJ1-2; D possibly corresponds to TRBD1 (6 bases). CDR3 length equals 14 residues. The V and J ends lost 3 bases and 2 bases respectively, with 10 bases between them. Germline CDR1 and CDR2: MNHNS and SASEGT. For the CDR3, the DNA is TGTGCCAGCAGTGAGGGCAGGGGAAACTATGGCTACACCTTC. Amino acids: CASSEGRGNYGYTF.

The rearrangement uses TRBV11-2 and TRBJ2-5; 13 bases align to TRBD2. With 5 bases clipped from V and 6 bases from J, the junction kept 6 bases outside the gene matches. CDR3 length: 15 amino acids. From germline, CDR1 is SGHAT and CDR2 FQNNGV. CDR3 bases: TGTGCCAGCAGCCCCAAACTAGCGGGGGGGCAGACCCAGTACTTC. This codes for CASSPKLAGGQTQYF.

The chain uses TRBV10-3 and TRBJ1-2; 10 nucleotides line up with TRBD1. J gave up 4 bases and V 7 bases, and 6 bases lay outside the gene matches. Germline V CDR1 and CDR2: ENHRY, SYGVKD. CDR3 length equals 14 residues. CDR3 protein: CAINGQGDSYGYTF. CDR3 bases: TGTGCCATCAATGGACAGGGGGACAGCTATGGCTACACCTTC.

On this clone: Other DNA variants within this sample encode the same CDR3. The chain has TRBV5-5 and TRBJ1-1; D gene ambiguous. Germline-derived CDR1 and CDR2 are SGHKS and YYEKEE (reference sequence). V lost 4 bases and J lost 3, with 10 bases in between. The length of the CDR3 is 13 residues. The CDR3 nucleotides read TGTGCCAGCAGCCCCGACTCCGACACTGAAGCTTTCTTT. Translating it yields CASSPDSDTEAFF.

The CDR3 is CASSLIGTGEGEQYF. As DNA, the CDR3 is TGTGCCAGCAGTTTAATCGGGACAGGGGAAGGGGAGCAGTACTTC. V is TRBV27 and J is TRBJ2-7; 10 bases match TRBD1. The CDR3 covers 15 residues. With V trimmed by 2 bases and J by 7 bases, 8 bases remained unmatched. Germline CDR1 and CDR2: MNHEY and SMNVEV (reference sequence).

The J gene is TRBJ1-4, the V gene TRBV29-1, with no clear D. The V gene lost 4 bases and the J gene lost 4 bases, with 10 bases spanning the gap. The V gene's germline CDR1 is SQVTM and CDR2 ANQGSEA. CDR3 length equals 13 residues. In nucleotides, the CDR3 is TGCAGCGTTGGAGGTGACTTTAATGAAAAACTGTTTTTT. It translates to CSVGGDFNEKLFF. Filled out from reference TRBV29-1 and TRBJ1-4, the complete variable domain reads SAVISQKPSRDICQRGTSLTIQCQVDSQVTMMFWYRQQPGQSLTLIATANQGSEATYESGFVIDKFPISRPNLTFSTLTVSNMSPEDSSIYLCSVGGDFNEKLFFGSGTQLSVL.

The rearrangement joins TRBV7-9 to TRBJ2-6, with D possibly being TRBD2 (5 bases). CDR3 length: 16 residues. Germline V gene lookup returns CDR1 SEHNR and CDR2 FQNEAQ (reference sequence). Trimming took 1 base from V and 0 from J, leaving 7 bases between them. In DNA, the CDR3 is TGTGCCAGCAGCTTAGGCCGGGACTCTGGGGCCAACGTCCTGACTTTC. This gives the protein CASSLGRDSGANVLTF. The whole variable domain, filled in from reference TRBV7-9 and TRBJ2-6, reads DTGVSQNPRHKITKRGQNVTFRCDPISEHNRLYWYRQTLGQGPEFLTYFQNEAQLEKSRLLSDRFSAERPKGSFSTLEIQRTEQGDSAMYLCASSLGRDSGANVLTFGAGSRLTVL.

The J gene is TRBJ1-5, the V gene TRBV2; no definite D call. Trimming took 3 bases from V and 3 from J, leaving 12 bases between them. The CDR3 sequence is 15 residues long. CDR1 is SNHLY, CDR2 FYNNEI, per germline. CDR3 loop: CASSEAGWVNQPQHF. DNA for the CDR3: TGTGCCAGCAGTGAGGCAGGCTGGGTCAATCAGCCCCAGCATTTT.

The gene calls are TRBV11-2 and TRBJ1-4, with 10 bases identical to TRBD1. The junction had 4 bases not matched to a gene; V was cut back by 1 base and J by 5 bases. Germline CDR1 is SGHAT and CDR2 is FQNNGV. This CDR3 has 16 residues. CDR3 nucleotides: TGTGCCAGCAGCTTAGGCACGGGACAGGGGAATGAAAAACTGTTTTTT. Its protein product is CASSLGTGQGNEKLFF.

Remarks on this clone: Sequence at one end of the junction differs from germline and may be a read error. This chain uses TRBV4-1 with TRBJ1-6; D ambiguous. The CDR3 extends over 12 amino acids. From germline, CDR1 is MGHRA and CDR2 YSYEKL. The CDR3 DNA reads TGCGCCAGCAGCCAAGATCTAAACCACCTCTCCTTT. This encodes CASSQDLNHLSF.

The chain couples TRBV19 to TRBJ1-2, with 7 bases that match TRBD1. This CDR3 comprises 17 residues. Trimming cost V 1 base and J 7 bases; bases outside gene matches: 15. CDR1 and CDR2 (germline): LNHDA, SQIVND (reference sequence). CDR3 region: CASSIVPGGGGGRGYTF. CDR3 coding DNA: TGTGCCAGTAGTATAGTCCCCGGTGGAGGGGGCGGGCGTGGCTACACCTTC.

In nucleotides, the CDR3 is TGCAGTGTTCAACAATCCTACGAGCAGTACTTC. Its protein is CSVQQSYEQYF. J is TRBJ2-7 and V is TRBV20-1; D not resolved. Trimming removed 7 bases from V and 1 base from J, with 8 bases in between. This CDR3 spans 11 amino acids. The germline V gene has CDR1 DFQATT and CDR2 SNEGSKA (reference sequence).

This chain joins TRBV4-1 and TRBJ2-1; 8 bases are a match to TRBD2. The CDR3 runs to 17 residues. The V segment lost 3 bases and the J segment 4 bases; nucleotides outside the gene matches: 11. CDR1 and CDR2 from the germline V gene are MGHRA and YSYEKL. The DNA of the CDR3 is TGCGCCAGCAGCCAGGACCAAGGACTAGCACCGTACAATGAGCAGTTCTTC. Amino acid sequence: CASSQDQGLAPYNEQFF.

The V call is TRBV5-4, the J call TRBJ2-1, with D hard to call. This CDR3 is built from 13 residues. Trimming removed 0 bases from V and 5 bases from J, with 6 bases in between. Germline CDR1 reads SGHNT; CDR2 reads YYREEE (reference sequence). CDR3 region: CASSLDEHNEQFF. DNA for the CDR3: TGTGCCAGCAGCTTGGACGAGCACAATGAGCAGTTCTTC.

About this clone itself: Distinct nucleotide sequences in the sample also encode this CDR3. This chain uses TRBV12-3 or TRBV12-4 with TRBJ1-1; D may be TRBD1 (5 bases). Trimming took off 3 bases at V and 1 base at J, with 6 bases between the two ends. There are 13 residues in the CDR3. The CDR3 coding sequence is TGTGCCAGCAGTTTCACAGGGAACACTGAAGCTTTCTTT. It is translated as CASSFTGNTEAFF.

The chain carries TRBV4-3 and TRBJ2-1; 7 bases line up with TRBD2. Germline-derived CDR1 and CDR2 are LGHNA and YSLEER. V lost 4 bases, J lost 0 bases, and 6 bases stayed unmatched. The CDR3 spans 16 residues. The CDR3, as DNA: TGCGCCAGCAGCCGGGGCGCGGGGGACTCCTACAATGAGCAGTTCTTC. This gives the protein CASSRGAGDSYNEQFF.

The chain has TRBV16 and TRBJ2-2; 7 nucleotides match TRBD1. The CDR3 covers 15 residues. Losses at the gene ends were 0 bases for V and 6 bases for J; bases not matched to a gene: 4. Germline loops: CDR1 KGHSY, CDR2 FQNENV. The CDR3 reads CASSQSTGLSGELFF. The CDR3 region has the DNA TGTGCCAGCAGCCAATCGACAGGGCTCTCCGGGGAGCTGTTTTTT.

This clone was observed a handful of times. This chain joins TRBV19 and TRBJ1-5; 7 bases match TRBD1. The CDR3 runs 13 residues. Looked up from germline, CDR1 is LNHDA and CDR2 is SQIVND (reference sequence). The V gene end was trimmed by 5 bases and the J gene end by 9 bases; junction bases not matched to a gene: 7. The CDR3 is CASSPRQGGPQHF. The CDR3 DNA reads TGTGCCAGTAGTCCCCGCCAGGGGGGGCCCCAGCATTTT.

The chain combines TRBV5-4 with TRBJ1-1; tentatively, D is TRBD1 (5 bases). The CDR3 is 14 residues long. V was clipped by 6 bases and J by 5 bases, with 17 bases between them. Germline CDR1 is SGHNT and CDR2 is YYREEE (reference sequence). CDR3 sequence reads: CASTRGGARTEAFF. CDR3 in DNA: TGTGCCAGCACCCGAGGAGGGGCGAGAACTGAAGCTTTCTTT.